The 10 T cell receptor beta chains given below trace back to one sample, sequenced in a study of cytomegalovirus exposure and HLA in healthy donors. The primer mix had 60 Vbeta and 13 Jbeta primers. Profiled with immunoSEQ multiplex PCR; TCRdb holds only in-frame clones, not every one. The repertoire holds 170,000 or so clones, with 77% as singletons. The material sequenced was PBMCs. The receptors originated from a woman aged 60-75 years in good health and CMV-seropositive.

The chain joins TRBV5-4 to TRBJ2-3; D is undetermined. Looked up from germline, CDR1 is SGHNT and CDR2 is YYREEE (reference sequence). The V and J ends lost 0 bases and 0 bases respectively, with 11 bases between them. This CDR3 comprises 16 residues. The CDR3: CASSLEWAVSTDTQYF. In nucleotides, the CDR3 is TGTGCCAGCAGCTTGGAGTGGGCAGTAAGCACAGATACGCAGTATTTT.

In nucleotides, the CDR3 is TGTGCCAGCAGCGAGGACAGGGTAGTCGGAACCGGGGAGCTGTTTTTT. Amino acids: CASSEDRVVGTGELFF. This chain links TRBV2 with TRBJ2-2; 8 bases are shared with TRBD1. Germline V gives CDR1 SNHLY, CDR2 FYNNEI. The CDR3 is 16 residues long. Germline trimming cut 6 bases from V and 5 bases from J; bases unmatched to any gene: 11.

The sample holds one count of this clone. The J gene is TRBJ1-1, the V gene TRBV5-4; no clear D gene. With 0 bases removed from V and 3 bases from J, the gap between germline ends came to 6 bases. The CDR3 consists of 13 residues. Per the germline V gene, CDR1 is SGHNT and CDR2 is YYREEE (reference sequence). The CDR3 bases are TGTGCCAGCAGCTTGGGGACTTACACTGAAGCTTTCTTT. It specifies CASSLGTYTEAFF.

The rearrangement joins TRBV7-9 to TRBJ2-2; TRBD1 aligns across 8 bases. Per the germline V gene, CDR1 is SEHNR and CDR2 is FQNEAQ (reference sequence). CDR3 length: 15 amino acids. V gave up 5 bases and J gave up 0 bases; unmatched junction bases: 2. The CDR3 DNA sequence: TGTGCCAGCAGCGTACAGGGGGCGAACACCGGGGAGCTGTTTTTT. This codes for CASSVQGANTGELFF.

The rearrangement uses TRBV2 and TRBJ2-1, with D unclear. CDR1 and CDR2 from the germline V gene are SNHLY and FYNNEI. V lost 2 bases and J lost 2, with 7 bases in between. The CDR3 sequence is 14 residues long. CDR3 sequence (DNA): TGTGCCAGCAGTGAAAGGAGTACCTACAATGAGCAGTTCTTC. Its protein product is CASSERSTYNEQFF.

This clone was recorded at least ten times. The CDR3 region is CASSYSHFLVGGSGSLSYNEQFF. The CDR3 DNA reads TGTGCCAGCAGTTATTCTCATTTCCTAGTCGGAGGTAGCGGGAGCTTATCCTACAATGAGCAGTTCTTC. The chain couples TRBV6-9 to TRBJ2-1, with 9 bases lining up with TRBD2. CDR1 MNHGY and CDR2 SVAAGI come from the germline V gene. This CDR3 comprises 23 residues. The V segment lost 0 bases and the J segment 1 base; nucleotides outside the gene matches: 22.

As DNA, the CDR3 is TGTGCCAGCAGCCCGGGACTAGCGGGGGGGCCGTTTGAGCAGTTCTTC. Translating it yields CASSPGLAGGPFEQFF. This sequence joins TRBV7-8 and TRBJ2-1, with TRBD2 identical over 16 bases. Germline V gives CDR1 SGHVS, CDR2 FQNEAQ. CDR3 size: 16 residues. V shed 5 bases, J shed 9 bases, and the junction held 7 bases outside the gene matches.

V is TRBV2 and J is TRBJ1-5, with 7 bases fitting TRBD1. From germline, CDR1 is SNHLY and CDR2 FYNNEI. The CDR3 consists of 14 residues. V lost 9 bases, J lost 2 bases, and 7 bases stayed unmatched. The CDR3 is CASQGGGGNQPQHF. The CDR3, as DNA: TGTGCCAGTCAGGGGGGAGGAGGCAATCAGCCCCAGCATTTT. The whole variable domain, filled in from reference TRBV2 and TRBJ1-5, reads EPEVTQTPSHQVTQMGQEVILRCVPISNHLYFYWYRQILGQKVEFLVSFYNNEISEKSEIFDDQFSVERPDGSNFTLKIRSTKLEDSAMYFCASQGGGGNQPQHFGDGTRLSIL.

The CDR3 DNA is TGTGCCAGCAGTTTATTTTCTACAGCTAACTATGGCTACACCTTC. It encodes CASSLFSTANYGYTF. The chain links TRBV27 to TRBJ1-2; no firm D call. The CDR3 contains 15 residues. V was shortened by 1 base and J by 0 bases, with 9 bases between the two germline ends. Germline V gene sequence: CDR1 MNHEY, CDR2 SMNVEV (reference sequence).

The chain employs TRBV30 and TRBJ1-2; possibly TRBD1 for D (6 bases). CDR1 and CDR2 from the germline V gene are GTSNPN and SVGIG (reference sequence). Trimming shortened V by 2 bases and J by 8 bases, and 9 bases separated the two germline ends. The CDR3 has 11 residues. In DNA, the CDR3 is TGTGCCTGGAGTACCAGGGGCGGCTACACCTTC. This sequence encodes CAWSTRGGYTF.